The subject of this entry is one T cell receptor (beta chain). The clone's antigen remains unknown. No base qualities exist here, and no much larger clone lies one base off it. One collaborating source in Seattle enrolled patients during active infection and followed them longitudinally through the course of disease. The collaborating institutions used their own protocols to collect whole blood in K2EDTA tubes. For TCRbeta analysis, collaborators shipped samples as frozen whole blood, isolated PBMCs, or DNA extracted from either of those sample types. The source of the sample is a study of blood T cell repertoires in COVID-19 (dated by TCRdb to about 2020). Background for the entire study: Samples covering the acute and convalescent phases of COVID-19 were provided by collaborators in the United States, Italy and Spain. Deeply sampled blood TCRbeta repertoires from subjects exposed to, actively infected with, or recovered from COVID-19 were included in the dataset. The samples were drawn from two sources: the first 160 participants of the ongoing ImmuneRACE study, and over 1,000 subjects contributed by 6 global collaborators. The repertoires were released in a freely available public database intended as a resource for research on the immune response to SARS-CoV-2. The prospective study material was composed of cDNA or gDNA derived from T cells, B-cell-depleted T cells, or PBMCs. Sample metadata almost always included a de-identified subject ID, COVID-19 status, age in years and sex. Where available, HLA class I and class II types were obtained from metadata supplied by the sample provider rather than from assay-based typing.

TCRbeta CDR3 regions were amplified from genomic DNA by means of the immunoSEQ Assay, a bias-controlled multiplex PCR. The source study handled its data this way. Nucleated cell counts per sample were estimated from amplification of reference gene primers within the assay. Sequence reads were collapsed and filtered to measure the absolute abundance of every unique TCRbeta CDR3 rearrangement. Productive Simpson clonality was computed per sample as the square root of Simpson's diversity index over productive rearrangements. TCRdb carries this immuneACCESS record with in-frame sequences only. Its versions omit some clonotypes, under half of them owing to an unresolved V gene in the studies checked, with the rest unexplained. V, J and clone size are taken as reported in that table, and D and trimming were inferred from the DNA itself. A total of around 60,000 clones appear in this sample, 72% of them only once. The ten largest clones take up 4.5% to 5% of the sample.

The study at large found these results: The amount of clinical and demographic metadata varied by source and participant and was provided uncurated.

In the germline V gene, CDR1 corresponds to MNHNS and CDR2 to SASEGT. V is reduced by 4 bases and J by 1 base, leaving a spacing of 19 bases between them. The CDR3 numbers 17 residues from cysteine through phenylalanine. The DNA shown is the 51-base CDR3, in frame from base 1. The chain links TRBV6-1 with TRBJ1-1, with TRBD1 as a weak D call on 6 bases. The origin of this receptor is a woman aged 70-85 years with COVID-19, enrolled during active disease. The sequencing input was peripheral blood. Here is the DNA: TGTGCCAGCAGTGCAGGCAGGGGACGAGGAGGGAACACTGAAGCTTTCTTT. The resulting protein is CASSAGRGRGGNTEAFF.